Following are 21 T cell receptor beta chains from one sample sequenced in a study of early T cells in non-severe SARS-CoV-2 infection. TCRdb ran MiXCR on the 5' RACE reads and lists one entry per CDR3 protein. The sample consists of 65,000 to 80,000 distinct CDR3 sequences, 9.5% to 15% of them appearing once. The sequenced material came from whole blood. These receptors all come from an adult who was a healthcare worker with PCR-confirmed SARS-CoV-2 infection or an uninfected control (not recorded which).

The chain uses TRBV20-1 and TRBJ2-7; TRBD2 is a possible D gene (5 bases). The CDR3 is made up of 12 amino acids. Germline V gives CDR1 DFQATT, CDR2 SNEGSKA (reference sequence). V gave up 4 bases and J gave up 1 base, with 8 bases separating them. CDR3 residues: CSATERSYEQYF. The CDR3 coding sequence is TGCAGTGCTACGGAGCGGTCCTACGAGCAGTACTTC.

This clonotype was detected only a few times. The chain uses TRBV9 and TRBJ2-7; 8 bases fit TRBD1. CDR3 length equals 16 residues. Germline V gives CDR1 SGDLS, CDR2 YYNGEE. Losses at the gene ends were 3 bases for V and 3 bases for J; bases not matched to a gene: 11. The CDR3, as DNA: TGTGCCAGCAGCGCGGACAGGGCAGCGGCGAACTACGAGCAGTACTTC. Protein: CASSADRAAANYEQYF.

At least ten counts were recorded for this clonotype. The chain links TRBV29-1 to TRBJ2-1; D is possibly TRBD1 or TRBD2 (5 bases each). The CDR3 has 17 amino acids. Germline V CDR1 and CDR2: SQVTM, ANQGSEA. The germline V and J ends were trimmed by 6 bases and 4 bases, with 25 bases remaining between them. CDR3 loop: CSVGDDHSGRTYNEQFF. CDR3 DNA: TGCAGCGTGGGGGACGACCATTCTGGCAGGACTTACAATGAGCAGTTCTTC.

This clonotype occurred many times. The chain has TRBV5-4 and TRBJ2-1; 7 nucleotides align to TRBD1. V trimming: 5 bases; J trimming: 0 bases; junction bases outside the gene matches: 11. CDR1 is SGHNT and CDR2 is YYREEE in the germline V gene (reference sequence). The CDR3 consists of 17 residues. CDR3 bases: TGTGCCAGCAGACGAGGGGGCGCGGTTGACTCCTACAATGAGCAGTTCTTC. Encoded protein: CASRRGGAVDSYNEQFF. Full variable domain (rest looked up from reference TRBV5-4 and TRBJ2-1): ETGVTQSPTHLIKTRGQQVTLRCSSQSGHNTVSWYQQALGQGPQFIFQYYREEENGRGNFPPRFSGLQFPNYSSELNVNALELDDSALYLCASRRGGAVDSYNEQFFGPGTRLTVL.

This clonotype was seen a few times. The chain combines TRBV6-6 with TRBJ2-3; TRBD2 agrees at 10 bases. The V and J ends lost 0 bases and 1 base, in that order; junction bases with no gene match: 4. Germline V gives CDR1 MNHNY, CDR2 SVGAGI (reference sequence). This CDR3 is 17 amino acids long. The CDR3 spells CASSYSFTSGGTDTQYF. In DNA, the CDR3 is TGTGCCAGCAGTTACTCATTTACTAGCGGGGGCACAGATACGCAGTATTTT.

This clonotype showed up many times. The chain employs TRBV20-1 and TRBJ2-7; D might be TRBD2 (5 bases). Germline loops: CDR1 DFQATT, CDR2 SNEGSKA (reference sequence). CDR3 length: 11 amino acids. V was pared by 6 bases and J by 4 bases, with 10 bases between. CDR3 coding DNA: TGCAGTGCCGGACTGAGTTACGAGCAGTACTTC. It translates to CSAGLSYEQYF.

This clonotype was counted only a few times. This chain joins TRBV19 and TRBJ2-7, with D unresolved. The ends were cut back, 2 bases at V and 3 bases at J, with 8 bases in the middle. CDR1 is LNHDA, CDR2 SQIVND, per germline (reference sequence). The CDR3 has 13 amino acids. The CDR3 is CASSILAFYEQYF. CDR3 DNA: TGTGCCAGTAGTATACTCGCCTTCTACGAGCAGTACTTC.

This clonotype was counted many times. This chain links TRBV6-2 or TRBV6-3 with TRBJ2-6, with D uncertain. V was pared by 2 bases and J by 4 bases, with 9 bases between. The CDR3 contains 15 residues. Germline CDR1 and CDR2: MNHEY and SVGEGT. The CDR3 protein is CASSYHAAGANVLTF. The CDR3 DNA is TGTGCCAGCAGTTACCACGCTGCCGGGGCCAACGTCCTGACTTTC.

The chain employs TRBV11-2 and TRBJ2-5; 10 bases are shared with TRBD2. The CDR3 runs to 15 residues. Germline assignment: CDR1 SGHAT and CDR2 FQNNGV. The trim removed 5 bases at V and 2 bases at J, leaving 5 bases unmatched. The CDR3 DNA reads as TGTGCCAGCAGCCTCATGACTAGCGGGCAAGAGACCCAGTACTTC. It specifies CASSLMTSGQETQYF. The full variable domain, rest sourced from reference TRBV11-2 and TRBJ2-5, is EAGVAQSPRYKIIEKRQSVAFWCNPISGHATLYWYQQILGQGPKLLIQFQNNGVVDDSQLPKDRFSAERLKGVDSTLKIQPAKLEDSAVYLCASSLMTSGQETQYFGPGTRLLVL.

This clonotype was observed a handful of times. The gene calls are TRBV6-5 and TRBJ2-1; tentative D call: TRBD1 (5 bases). The CDR3 length is 16 residues. Per germline, CDR1 MNHEY and CDR2 SVGAGI. The V end was cut by 0 bases, the J end by 2 bases, with 11 bases between. CDR3 sequence (DNA): TGTGCCAGCAGTTACTCGTTGGGGCAGCCCTACAATGAGCAGTTCTTC. This gives the protein CASSYSLGQPYNEQFF.

This clonotype occurred many times. The chain has TRBV4-2 and TRBJ2-3; 7 bases fit TRBD1. The CDR3 spans 15 residues. The germline gives CDR1 LGHNA, CDR2 YNFKEQ. J was trimmed by 3 bases and V by 1 base; bases with no gene match: 4. For the CDR3, the DNA is TGTGCCAGCAGCCAAGGACAGGGTGAGACAGATACGCAGTATTTT. It specifies CASSQGQGETDTQYF.

V is TRBV9 and J is TRBJ1-1; D not resolved. The V end was cut by 4 bases, the J end by 1 base, with 11 bases between. The CDR3 extends over 14 amino acids. Germline CDR1 is SGDLS and CDR2 is YYNGEE. The DNA of the CDR3 is TGTGCCAGCAGCCCGCGTTGGGGGAACACTGAAGCTTTCTTT. Translation gives CASSPRWGNTEAFF.

This chain uses TRBV7-2 with TRBJ1-2; D not certain. The germline CDR1 and CDR2 sequences are SGHTA and FQGNSA. Trimming stripped 4 bases from V and 4 bases from J, with 4 bases between. The CDR3 spans 11 residues. The CDR3 region is CASSYRYGYTF. The CDR3 DNA sequence: TGTGCCAGCAGCTACCGCTATGGCTACACCTTC.

In this sample, this clonotype turned up many times. The rearrangement uses TRBV27 and TRBJ2-3; 12 positions match TRBD2. In germline, CDR1 is MNHEY, CDR2 SMNVEV (reference sequence). J was trimmed by 7 bases and V by 5 bases; bases with no gene match: 7. This CDR3 region has 15 residues. CDR3 protein: CASSPRGLAGHTQYF. CDR3 DNA sequence: TGTGCCAGCAGTCCCCGAGGACTAGCGGGGCATACGCAGTATTTT.

This clonotype was seen ten or more times. The V gene is TRBV2, the J gene TRBJ2-5; 8 nucleotides agree with TRBD1. Germline assignment: CDR1 SNHLY and CDR2 FYNNEI. The junction had 7 bases not matched to a gene; V was cut back by 5 bases and J by 2 bases. The CDR3 is 15 amino acids. In DNA, the CDR3 is TGTGCCAGCAGTTCTGAACGGACAGGGCAAGAGACCCAGTACTTC. This gives the protein CASSSERTGQETQYF.

The J gene is TRBJ2-1, the V gene TRBV6-1; 9 bases align to TRBD2. The CDR3 has 16 amino acids. In germline, CDR1 is MNHNS, CDR2 SASEGT. Trimming removed 7 bases from V and 5 bases from J; junction bases left unmatched: 12. This chain's CDR3 is CASMRSGGSRNNEQFF. In DNA form, the CDR3 reads TGTGCCAGCATGAGGAGCGGGGGGAGTAGGAACAATGAGCAGTTCTTC.

The chain has TRBV28 and TRBJ2-7, with a tentative D call TRBD2 (6 bases). V lost 3 bases to trimming and J lost 0 bases, with 9 bases between them. The germline CDR1 and CDR2 sequences are MDHEN and SYDVKM. The CDR3 runs to 14 residues. Here the CDR3 reads CASSFLGGSYEQYF. The DNA for the CDR3 is TGTGCCAGCAGTTTTCTGGGGGGCTCCTACGAGCAGTACTTC.

Only one count was recorded for this clonotype. This chain links TRBV29-1 with TRBJ1-2, with D unclear. Trimming pared 0 bases from V and 7 bases from J, leaving 3 bases between. The CDR3 totals 10 residues. The germline V gene encodes CDR1 SQVTM and CDR2 ANQGSEA. The CDR3 loop reads CSVEDSGYTF. In DNA form, the CDR3 reads TGCAGCGTTGAAGACTCTGGCTACACCTTC.

This clonotype was seen only a few times. The chain joins TRBV7-2 to TRBJ1-4; D might be TRBD1 (6 bases). This CDR3 contains 16 residues. Trimming removed 3 bases at V and 7 bases at J, with 18 bases between. CDR1 is SGHTA and CDR2 is FQGNSA in the germline V gene. DNA of the CDR3: TGTGCCAGCAGCTTCCAAGGGGGTGGACGGAGTGAAAAACTGTTTTTT. As protein: CASSFQGGGRSEKLFF.

This clonotype was found many times. Mismatch with germline at one junction end may stem from a read error. The chain recombines TRBV5-6 with TRBJ2-7; tentative D call: TRBD1 (6 bases). The CDR3 loop spans 13 amino acids. CDR1 SGHDT and CDR2 YYEEEE come from the germline V gene. This CDR3 reads CASSAGRGYEQYF. CDR3 nucleotide sequence: TGCGCCAGCAGTGCGGGCAGGGGCTACGAGCAGTACTTC.

This chain connects TRBV20-1 to TRBJ1-1, with D possibly TRBD1 on 6 matching bases. This CDR3 is built from 12 residues. Germline V lookup: CDR1 DFQATT, CDR2 SNEGSKA (reference sequence). Deletions cut 2 bases from V and 5 bases from J, with 9 bases between. The CDR3 here is CSARQGRTEAFF. In DNA, the CDR3 is TGCAGTGCTAGACAGGGGCGGACTGAAGCTTTCTTT.